Below, 20 T cell receptor beta chains from the same sample are listed, as sequenced in a study of blood T cell repertoires in COVID-19. TCRdb's copy holds only in-frame clones and misses some; the assay was immunoSEQ multiplex PCR. The sample consists of 130,000 to 150,000 clones, around 79% of them appearing once. The sample was peripheral blood. The receptors stem from a woman between 65 and 79 years old with COVID-19, enrolled during active disease.

The chain is built from TRBV28 and TRBJ1-2; TRBD1 aligns across 10 bases. The CDR3 contains 15 residues. Trimming cost V 4 bases and J 2 bases; bases outside gene matches: 4. CDR1 and CDR2 from the germline V gene are MDHEN and SYDVKM. Here the CDR3 DNA reads TGTGCCAGCAGTTCCTTGGGACAGGGGAACTATGGCTACACCTTC. Protein product: CASSSLGQGNYGYTF.

This CDR3 is CAISEDREFYGYTF. As DNA, the CDR3 is TGTGCCATCAGTGAGGACAGGGAGTTCTATGGCTACACCTTC. The chain joins TRBV10-3 to TRBJ1-2; 7 bases map to TRBD1. The CDR3 is 14 amino acids. With 2 bases clipped from V and 4 bases from J, the junction kept 4 bases outside the gene matches. The V gene's germline CDR1 is ENHRY and CDR2 SYGVKD.

This clone was observed a single time. The chain joins TRBV9 to TRBJ2-5; 12 positions match TRBD2. The germline V gene encodes CDR1 SGDLS and CDR2 YYNGEE. The CDR3 covers 16 residues. The trim removed 4 bases at V and 5 bases at J, leaving 9 bases unmatched. The CDR3 DNA is TGTGCCAGCAGCACCCCTAGCGGGGGGGCCACCGAGACCCAGTACTTC. It encodes CASSTPSGGATETQYF.

This rearrangement joins TRBV5-4 to TRBJ2-7, with no clear D. Germline V lookup: CDR1 SGHNT, CDR2 YYREEE (reference sequence). The CDR3 has 15 residues. With 3 bases removed from V and 0 bases from J, the gap between germline ends came to 13 bases. In nucleotides, the CDR3 is TGTGCCAGCAGCTCAGACTCCCAAAGCTCCTACGAGCAGTACTTC. It is translated as CASSSDSQSSYEQYF. Supplemented by reference TRBV5-4 and TRBJ2-7, the full variable domain reads ETGVTQSPTHLIKTRGQQVTLRCSSQSGHNTVSWYQQALGQGPQFIFQYYREEENGRGNFPPRFSGLQFPNYSSELNVNALELDDSALYLCASSSDSQSSYEQYFGPGTRLTVT.

Of note for this clone: Other DNA sequences in this sample translate to the same CDR3. The chain has TRBV14 and TRBJ2-1, with TRBD2 matching over 9 bases. Germline assignment: CDR1 SGHDN and CDR2 FVKESK. The CDR3 consists of 16 residues. The V gene end was trimmed by 4 bases and the J gene end by 1 base; junction bases not matched to a gene: 5. The CDR3 loop is CASSLRLAGSYNEQFF. The DNA of the CDR3 is TGTGCCAGCAGCCTCAGGCTAGCGGGGTCCTACAATGAGCAGTTCTTC. Complete variable domain (other parts from reference TRBV14 and TRBJ2-1): EAGVTQFPSHSVIEKGQTVTLRCDPISGHDNLYWYRRVMGKEIKFLLHFVKESKQDESGMPNNRFLAERTGGTYSTLKVQPAELEDSGVYFCASSLRLAGSYNEQFFGPGTRLTVL.

The V and J genes are TRBV9 and TRBJ1-4; 12 nucleotides align to TRBD1. The CDR3 extends over 19 amino acids. Germline loops: CDR1 SGDLS, CDR2 YYNGEE. Germline trimming cut 0 bases from V and 7 bases from J; bases unmatched to any gene: 13. The CDR3 DNA follows: TGTGCCAGCAGCGTAGGAGGGACAGGGGGCTTCGGGGTAGCTGAAAAACTGTTTTTT. It codes for CASSVGGTGGFGVAEKLFF.

The chain is built from TRBV6-5 and TRBJ2-7, with D possibly TRBD1 on 6 matching bases. Germline V gene lookup returns CDR1 MNHEY and CDR2 SVGAGI. The CDR3 runs to 14 residues. V lost 8 bases, J lost 6 bases, and 20 bases lay in between. The CDR3 DNA reads TGTGCCAGCCTGAGTATCCAGGGGCGTAGCGAGCAGTACTTC. Translated: CASLSIQGRSEQYF.

The chain recombines TRBV5-8 with TRBJ2-2; tentatively, D is TRBD1 (6 bases). CDR3 length: 15 residues. Per germline, CDR1 SGHTS and CDR2 YDEGEE. Trimming stripped 4 bases from V and 1 base from J, with 11 bases between. The CDR3 protein is CASSQGWRNTGELFF. In DNA, the CDR3 is TGTGCCAGCAGCCAGGGGTGGCGGAACACCGGGGAGCTGTTTTTT.

This clone turned up a few times. CDR3 nucleotides: TGTGCCTGGGGGGGGACAGGGGTAAATGAGCAGTTCTTC. It specifies CAWGGTGVNEQFF. The V and J genes are TRBV30 and TRBJ2-1, with TRBD1 matching over 10 bases. The germline CDR1 and CDR2 sequences are GTSNPN and SVGIG (reference sequence). The length of the CDR3 is 13 residues. V was pared by 5 bases and J by 7 bases, with 5 bases of the junction left unmatched.

The chain uses TRBV3-1 (or the pseudogene TRBV3-2) and TRBJ1-1; D remains ambiguous. V shed 1 base and J shed 1 base, with 7 bases lying between them. CDR3 size: 14 residues. Germline V gene data show CDR1 as LGHDT and CDR2 as YNNKEL (reference sequence). CDR3 region: CASSQGGSNTEAFF. CDR3 nucleotides: TGTGCCAGCAGCCAAGGCGGATCGAACACTGAAGCTTTCTTT.

This clone was counted a single time. V is TRBV7-2 and J is TRBJ1-5; a possible D gene is TRBD1 (5 bases). V was trimmed by 1 base and J by 1 base, leaving 8 bases between them. This CDR3 comprises 15 residues. CDR1 and CDR2 (germline): SGHTA, FQGNSA. CDR3 DNA sequence: TGTGCCAGCAGCTTAGATCGACAGAGCAATCAGCCCCAGCATTTT. As protein: CASSLDRQSNQPQHF. Supplemented by reference TRBV7-2 and TRBJ1-5, the full variable domain reads GAGVSQSPSNKVTEKGKDVELRCDPISGHTALYWYRQSLGQGLEFLIYFQGNSAPDKSGLPSDRFSAERTGGSVSTLTIQRTQQEDSAVYLCASSLDRQSNQPQHFGDGTRLSIL.

In this sample, this clone turned up once. The chain employs TRBV5-1 and TRBJ2-7; TRBD1 is a possible D gene (5 bases). The germline gives CDR1 SGHRS, CDR2 YFSETQ. Trimming pared 4 bases from V and 1 base from J, leaving 9 bases between. The length of the CDR3 is 13 residues. Here the CDR3 reads CASSQQGSYEQYF. CDR3 nucleotide sequence: TGCGCCAGCAGCCAGCAGGGTTCCTACGAGCAGTACTTC.

This clone was counted once. This chain connects TRBV4-3 to TRBJ1-4; a possible D gene is TRBD1 (6 bases). CDR3 size: 16 residues. Germline values: CDR1 LGHNA, CDR2 YSLEER. V was shortened by 1 base and J by 8 bases, with 17 bases between the two germline ends. The CDR3 DNA is TGCGCCAGCAGCCAAGGGGCCGGGACAATGTCCGAAAAACTGTTTTTT. Amino acid sequence: CASSQGAGTMSEKLFF.

This chain uses TRBV7-3 with TRBJ1-3, with no clear D. Germline V CDR1 and CDR2: SGHTA, FQGTGA. V lost 5 bases and J 0 bases, leaving 14 bases between the germline ends. This CDR3 is built from 16 residues. The CDR3 loop is CASSPGFLGSGNTIYF. CDR3 DNA: TGTGCCAGCAGCCCGGGGTTCCTCGGCTCTGGAAACACCATATATTTT.

The gene calls are TRBV3-1 (or the pseudogene TRBV3-2) and TRBJ1-2; 10 positions match TRBD1. Looked up from germline, CDR1 is LGHDT and CDR2 is YNNKEL (reference sequence). This CDR3 contains 15 residues. J lost 7 bases, V lost 6 bases, and 11 bases had no gene match. CDR3 sequence reads: CASRDHGTGDSGYTF. The CDR3 nucleotides are TGTGCCAGCAGGGACCATGGGACAGGGGATTCTGGCTACACCTTC.

Only one count was recorded for this clone. The V gene is TRBV5-1, the J gene TRBJ2-2; 7 bases line up with TRBD1. The V segment lost 4 bases and the J segment 2 bases; nucleotides outside the gene matches: 11. Per germline, CDR1 SGHRS and CDR2 YFSETQ. The CDR3 runs 17 residues. The chain's CDR3 is CASSPNSGTANTGELFF. For the CDR3, the DNA is TGCGCCAGCAGCCCTAACTCCGGGACAGCTAACACCGGGGAGCTGTTTTTT.

This chain links TRBV28 with TRBJ1-2; TRBD1 matches 8 bases. Germline CDR1 is MDHEN and CDR2 is SYDVKM. V was clipped by 6 bases and J by 4 bases; unmatched bases: 10. CDR3 length equals 15 residues. The CDR3 loop is CASRTGQGITYGYTF. DNA for the CDR3: TGTGCCAGCAGGACCGGACAGGGTATCACCTATGGCTACACCTTC.

The gene calls are TRBV9 and TRBJ1-2; 7 positions agree with TRBD1. The CDR3 length is 16 residues. V shed 0 bases and J 2 bases; nucleotides not matched to a gene: 7. Germline V CDR1 and CDR2: SGDLS, YYNGEE. The DNA of the CDR3 is TGTGCCAGCAGCGTAGGTTGGGACAGTGCCAACTATGGCTACACCTTC. Its protein product is CASSVGWDSANYGYTF.

This chain joins TRBV6-1 and TRBJ2-5; 8 positions agree with TRBD1. The V and J ends lost 4 bases and 5 bases, in that order; junction bases with no gene match: 12. This CDR3 spans 16 amino acids. The V gene's germline CDR1 is MNHNS and CDR2 SASEGT. The CDR3 is CASSARRTGLSETQYF. CDR3 nucleotides: TGTGCCAGCAGTGCGCGTCGGACAGGGCTATCGGAGACCCAGTACTTC.

This clone was observed at least ten times. The chain employs TRBV5-6 and TRBJ1-3, with 7 bases identical to TRBD1. V lost 4 bases and J lost 0; bases outside the gene matches: 13. Germline CDR1 reads SGHDT; CDR2 reads YYEEEE. This CDR3 is built from 18 residues. The DNA for the CDR3 is TGTGCCAGCAGCCATTTTACAGGGGCAACCTCCTCTGGAAACACCATATATTTT. This sequence encodes CASSHFTGATSSGNTIYF.